These 18 T cell receptor beta chains share one sample of origin, sequenced in a study of identical twins. TCRdb passed the 5' RACE reads through MiXCR, listing each CDR3 protein once. The table records about 530,000 distinct CDR3 sequences, around 20% of them present only once. This sample also appeared in a second study, on yellow fever vaccine responses in identical twins.

Source material: CD4+ T cells sorted from blood. The source is a woman aged 18-30 years in good health.

CDR3 DNA: TGCAGTGCTAGGGGGTCTAGCGGACGGTGGGAGACCCAGTACTTC. Its translation: CSARGSSGRWETQYF. This chain joins TRBV20-1 and TRBJ2-5, with TRBD2 matching over 7 bases. Unmatched junction bases numbered 12, after V lost 3 bases and J lost 5 bases. The CDR3 is 15 residues long. Germline V CDR1 and CDR2: DFQATT, SNEGSKA (reference sequence).

This clonotype was found a few times. The chain couples TRBV12-3 or TRBV12-4 to TRBJ2-2; maybe TRBD2 (6 bases). V gave up 5 bases and J gave up 4 bases, with 14 bases separating them. The CDR3 contains 15 residues. The CDR3 protein is CASSPGLPATGELFF. The CDR3, as DNA: TGTGCCAGCAGTCCGGGACTCCCGGCCACCGGGGAGCTGTTTTTT.

The chain combines TRBV20-1 with TRBJ1-6; D might be TRBD1 (5 bases). The V and J ends lost 5 bases and 0 bases respectively, with 8 bases between them. Germline V gene data show CDR1 as DFQATT and CDR2 as SNEGSKA (reference sequence). The CDR3 totals 14 residues. The CDR3 nucleotides read TGCAGTGCTCCCGACAGCTCCTATAATTCACCCCTCCACTTT. This translates into CSAPDSSYNSPLHF.

The chain uses TRBV7-9 and TRBJ2-7; 9 positions agree with TRBD2. Trimming at V came to 1 base and at J to 5 bases, leaving 6 bases not matched to a gene. This CDR3 spans 15 amino acids. Per the germline V gene, CDR1 is SEHNR and CDR2 is FQNEAQ (reference sequence). CDR3 coding DNA: TGTGCCAGCAGCTTAGGGCGGGAGGGCCTTAACGAGCAGTACTTC. Translating gives CASSLGREGLNEQYF.

This clonotype was picked up a small number of times. The chain uses TRBV11-2 and TRBJ2-7; 9 bases line up with TRBD2. CDR3 length: 15 residues. Trimming took 3 bases from V and 2 from J; bases not matched to a gene: 5. Germline CDR1 is SGHAT and CDR2 is FQNNGV. In DNA, the CDR3 is TGTGCCAGCAGCTTGAGTAGCGGGGGCCCCTACGAGCAGTACGTC. It encodes CASSLSSGGPYEQYV.

The gene calls are TRBV6-5 and TRBJ2-1, with TRBD2 matching 14 bases. The CDR3 spans 17 residues. The ends lost 2 bases at V and 1 base at J; junction bases unmatched: 1. Germline lookup yields CDR1 MNHEY and CDR2 SVGAGI. CDR3 protein: CASSYGTSGSSYNEQFF. The CDR3 DNA reads TGTGCCAGCAGTTACGGGACTAGCGGGAGTTCCTACAATGAGCAGTTCTTC.

This clonotype was counted ten times or more. The CDR3, as DNA: TGTGCCAGCGGCCTGATGGGGACTACCTACGAGCAGTACTTC. This gives the protein CASGLMGTTYEQYF. The V gene is TRBV12-3 or TRBV12-4, the J gene TRBJ2-7; 7 bases line up with TRBD2. Losses at the gene ends were 8 bases for V and 2 bases for J; bases not matched to a gene: 9. The CDR3 has 14 residues.

The V and J genes are TRBV6-2 or TRBV6-3 and TRBJ2-1; a possible D gene is TRBD1 (6 bases). Trimming took off 8 bases at V and 0 bases at J, with 20 bases between the two ends. The CDR3 has 17 residues. The germline V gene encodes CDR1 MNHEY and CDR2 SVGEGT. CDR3 sequence reads: CASYPPGAQSSYNEQFF. Written as DNA, the CDR3 is TGTGCCAGCTATCCCCCAGGGGCCCAGAGCTCCTACAATGAGCAGTTCTTC.

The chain combines TRBV4-1 with TRBJ2-3; D is unclear. Germline assignment: CDR1 MGHRA and CDR2 YSYEKL. This CDR3 is built from 16 residues. Trimming left V 1 base short and J 2 bases short, with 13 bases between. CDR3: CASSQVDHLFTDTQYF. CDR3 in DNA: TGCGCCAGCAGCCAAGTTGATCACCTTTTCACAGATACGCAGTATTTT.

This clonotype has more than one count but fewer than ten. The rearrangement uses TRBV7-2 and TRBJ1-1, with a weak D call TRBD1 (5 bases). Trimming stripped 7 bases from V and 0 bases from J, with 12 bases between. This CDR3 has 14 amino acids. CDR1 is SGHTA and CDR2 is FQGNSA in the germline V gene. The CDR3 loop is CASTRDGLNTEAFF. The CDR3 nucleotides are TGTGCCAGCACCAGGGACGGCCTGAACACTGAAGCTTTCTTT.

This clonotype was found a few times. The chain links TRBV7-9 to TRBJ2-5; 8 bases align to TRBD2. Germline lookup yields CDR1 SEHNR and CDR2 FQNEAQ (reference sequence). J was trimmed by 1 base and V by 8 bases; bases with no gene match: 6. This CDR3 is 14 amino acids long. CDR3 sequence: CASCPAGAQETQYF. The CDR3 DNA reads as TGTGCCAGCTGCCCAGCGGGGGCCCAAGAGACCCAGTACTTC.

There are a few counts of this clonotype. The chain joins TRBV12-3 or TRBV12-4 to TRBJ2-1, with D maybe TRBD2 (6 bases). Trimming took 8 bases from V and 3 from J, leaving 11 bases between them. The length of the CDR3 is 13 residues. CDR3 in DNA: TGTGCCAGCTCGGGAGAGATCTACAATGAGCAGTTCTTC. It is translated as CASSGEIYNEQFF.

The chain uses TRBV20-1 and TRBJ1-2; 7 bases are a match to TRBD1. The CDR3 has 15 amino acids. V was clipped by 3 bases and J by 4 bases; unmatched bases: 11. Germline CDR1 reads DFQATT; CDR2 reads SNEGSKA (reference sequence). The CDR3 sequence is CSASGQGETIYGYTF. CDR3 nucleotide sequence: TGCAGTGCTAGTGGCCAGGGGGAGACTATCTATGGCTACACCTTC.

This clonotype occurred a few times. The chain uses TRBV18 and TRBJ2-1, with 7 positions matching TRBD1. The CDR3 contains 18 residues. Germline V gives CDR1 KGHSH, CDR2 LQKENI. V dropped 1 base and J dropped 0; count of bases not matched to a gene: 9. CDR3 residues: CASSPLSTTGPSYNEQFF. The CDR3 DNA sequence: TGTGCCAGCTCACCACTCTCTACGACAGGGCCCTCCTACAATGAGCAGTTCTTC.

This chain joins TRBV20-1 and TRBJ1-3; D gene unclear. Deletions cut 0 bases from V and 0 bases from J, with 12 bases between. This CDR3 is 16 amino acids long. Per the germline V gene, CDR1 is DFQATT and CDR2 is SNEGSKA (reference sequence). This CDR3 reads CSARDIRLRSGNTIYF. The DNA for the CDR3 is TGCAGTGCTAGAGATATAAGACTGCGCTCTGGAAACACCATATATTTT.

The sample holds a few counts of this clonotype. This chain links TRBV12-3 or TRBV12-4 with TRBJ2-7, with a weak D call TRBD1 (6 bases). V lost 4 bases to trimming and J lost 2 bases, with 9 bases between them. The CDR3 runs to 13 residues. In nucleotides, the CDR3 is TGTGCCAGCAGTTACGGGACAACCTACGAGCAGTACTTC. This codes for CASSYGTTYEQYF.

The chain couples TRBV7-6 to TRBJ2-1, with D maybe TRBD1 (5 bases). Trimming took off 5 bases at V and 0 bases at J, with 20 bases between the two ends. This CDR3 has 18 residues. The germline V gene encodes CDR1 SGHVS and CDR2 FNYEAQ. CDR3 nucleotides: TGTGCCAGCAGCCCACCTCCCACCGACAGCAGCTCCTACAATGAGCAGTTCTTC. Protein product: CASSPPPTDSSSYNEQFF.

The chain couples TRBV24-1 to TRBJ2-7, with 9 bases lining up with TRBD2. V lost 9 bases to trimming and J lost 2 bases; unmatched junction nucleotides: 4. The V gene's germline CDR1 is KGHDR and CDR2 SFDVKD. The CDR3 has 13 amino acids. The CDR3, as DNA: TGTGCCACCGCGGGAGGGGCCACCTACGAGCAGTACTTC. Its protein is CATAGGATYEQYF.